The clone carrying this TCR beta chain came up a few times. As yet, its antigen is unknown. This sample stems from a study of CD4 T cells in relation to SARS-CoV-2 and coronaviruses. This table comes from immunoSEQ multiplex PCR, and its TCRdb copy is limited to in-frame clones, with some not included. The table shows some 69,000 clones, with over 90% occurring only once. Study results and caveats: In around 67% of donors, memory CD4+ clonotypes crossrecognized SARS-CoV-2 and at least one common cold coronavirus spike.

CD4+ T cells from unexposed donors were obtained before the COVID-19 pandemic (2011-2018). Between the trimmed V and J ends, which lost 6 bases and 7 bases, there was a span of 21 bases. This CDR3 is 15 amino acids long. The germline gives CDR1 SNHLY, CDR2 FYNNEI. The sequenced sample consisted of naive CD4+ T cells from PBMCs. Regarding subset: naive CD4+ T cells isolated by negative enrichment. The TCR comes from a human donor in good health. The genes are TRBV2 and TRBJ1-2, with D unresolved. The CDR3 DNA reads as TGTGCCAGCAGCGCTCAGATAGGGTTCCGGGGTGGCTACACCTTC. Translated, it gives CASSAQIGFRGGYTF.